These 20 T cell receptor beta chains originate from one sample sequenced in a study of identical twins. TCRdb fed the 5' RACE reads into MiXCR, producing one record per CDR3 protein. The sample includes about 790,000 distinct CDR3 sequences, 15% to 20% of them seen just once. The same data also contributed to another study, on T cells expressing NK-cell markers.

The sample taken for sequencing was PBMCs. Receptor source: a woman between 18 and 29 years old in good health.

The chain combines TRBV12-3 or TRBV12-4 with TRBJ2-5; 8 bases fit TRBD2. V trimming: 5 bases; J trimming: 3 bases; junction bases outside the gene matches: 5. CDR3 size: 14 residues. The CDR3 nucleotides read TGTGCCAGCAGTGTCCGAGCGGGGGAAGAGACCCAGTACTTC. Its translation: CASSVRAGEETQYF.

The rearrangement joins TRBV20-1 to TRBJ2-3; 12 bases are a match to TRBD1. The germline CDR1 and CDR2 sequences are DFQATT and SNEGSKA (reference sequence). V lost 5 bases to trimming and J lost 6 bases; unmatched junction nucleotides: 3. There are 13 residues in the CDR3. The CDR3 reads CSAGDRGHDTQYF. Here the CDR3 DNA reads TGCAGTGCTGGGGACAGGGGGCATGATACGCAGTATTTT.

The J gene is TRBJ2-7, the V gene TRBV6-5; D uncertain. This CDR3 comprises 12 residues. V was clipped by 8 bases and J by 0 bases, with 8 bases between them. The germline V gene encodes CDR1 MNHEY and CDR2 SVGAGI. The CDR3 reads CASGRTSYEQYF. The DNA for the CDR3 is TGTGCCAGCGGGCGGACCTCCTACGAGCAGTACTTC.

This sequence joins TRBV27 and TRBJ2-3, with D unresolved. Germline loops: CDR1 MNHEY, CDR2 SMNVEV (reference sequence). This CDR3 contains 11 residues. The germline V and J ends were trimmed by 6 bases and 6 bases, with 7 bases remaining between them. CDR3 loop: CASRLKDTQYF. The DNA for the CDR3 is TGTGCCAGCAGATTAAAGGATACGCAGTATTTT.

Only a few counts were recorded for this clonotype. V is TRBV5-6 and J is TRBJ2-1; D not resolved. V gave up 4 bases and J gave up 0 bases, with 17 bases separating them. Germline CDR1 reads SGHDT; CDR2 reads YYEEEE. The CDR3 contains 17 residues. The CDR3 spells CASSGSGPVSSYNEQFF. The CDR3 nucleotides read TGTGCCAGCAGCGGGTCAGGCCCGGTGAGCTCCTACAATGAGCAGTTCTTC.

The gene calls are TRBV14 and TRBJ2-1, with D possibly matching TRBD2 (5 bases). Germline V lookup: CDR1 SGHDN, CDR2 FVKESK. CDR3 length: 13 residues. V dropped 0 bases and J dropped 8 bases, with 8 bases sitting between them. In nucleotides, the CDR3 is TGTGCCAGCAGCCAAGAACTAGTGGATGAGCAGTTCTTC. Translated, it gives CASSQELVDEQFF.

The table lists this clonotype with a few counts. This rearrangement joins TRBV5-1 to TRBJ2-7, with 8 bases that match TRBD2. The V gene's germline CDR1 is SGHRS and CDR2 YFSETQ. Unmatched junction bases numbered 9, after V lost 5 bases and J lost 5 bases. The CDR3 runs to 14 residues. CDR3 amino acids: CASSFGAGEHEQYF. CDR3 bases: TGCGCCAGCAGTTTCGGAGCGGGAGAGCACGAGCAGTACTTC.

The sample holds a few counts of this clonotype. This chain uses TRBV20-1 with TRBJ1-1; 10 bases are shared with TRBD1. Germline CDR1 reads DFQATT; CDR2 reads SNEGSKA (reference sequence). Losses at the gene ends were 6 bases for V and 5 bases for J; bases not matched to a gene: 6. There are 13 residues in the CDR3. The CDR3 loop reads CSAARTGGTEAFF. In DNA, the CDR3 is TGCAGTGCCGCGCGGACAGGGGGGACTGAAGCTTTCTTT.

Many counts were recorded for this clonotype. The CDR3 DNA follows: TGTGCCAGCAGGAAGATTTGGGGGCGGGTGAACACTGAAGCTTTCTTT. This sequence encodes CASRKIWGRVNTEAFF. This chain links TRBV5-6 with TRBJ1-1; D is possibly TRBD1 (6 bases). The length of the CDR3 is 16 residues. CDR1 SGHDT and CDR2 YYEEEE come from the germline V gene. V gave up 5 bases and J gave up 0 bases, with 17 bases separating them.

The rearrangement joins TRBV20-1 to TRBJ2-2; D unresolved. The CDR3 totals 15 residues. Germline V lookup: CDR1 DFQATT, CDR2 SNEGSKA (reference sequence). V was pared by 3 bases and J by 4 bases, with 15 bases between. CDR3 nucleotide sequence: TGCAGTGCTAGTATGGGTCGGGCCCCCACCGGGGAGCTGTTTTTT. It codes for CSASMGRAPTGELFF.

The CDR3 loop reads CASHELIGSYEQYF. The CDR3 DNA sequence: TGTGCCAGCCATGAATTGATTGGGTCCTACGAGCAGTACTTC. This chain uses TRBV6-1 with TRBJ2-7; D is uncertain. The CDR3 loop spans 14 amino acids. Trimming removed 8 bases at V and 1 base at J, with 15 bases between. Germline V lookup: CDR1 MNHNS, CDR2 SASEGT.

The chain is built from TRBV11-2 and TRBJ2-3; 8 bases line up with TRBD2. The CDR3 spans 14 residues. In germline, CDR1 is SGHAT, CDR2 FQNNGV. V lost 6 bases and J lost 3; bases outside the gene matches: 5. CDR3 amino acids: CASSSGVPTDTQYF. The CDR3 DNA reads TGTGCCAGCAGTAGCGGGGTCCCTACAGATACGCAGTATTTT.

The rearrangement joins TRBV12-3 or TRBV12-4 to TRBJ1-2; D gene uncertain. Trimming stripped 7 bases from V and 10 bases from J, with 19 bases between. This CDR3 region has 13 residues. CDR3 in amino acids: CASKGSGSIDYTF. The CDR3 DNA follows: TGTGCCAGCAAGGGTTCCGGATCTATAGACTACACCTTC.

The gene calls are TRBV30 and TRBJ2-5, with a possible D match to TRBD1 (6 bases). The CDR3 is 12 amino acids. The germline V gene has CDR1 GTSNPN and CDR2 SVGIG (reference sequence). V was clipped by 3 bases and J by 5 bases, with 10 bases between them. CDR3 coding DNA: TGTGCCTGGAGCCAGGGGCGGGAGACCCAGTACTTC. Encoded protein: CAWSQGRETQYF.

The table lists this clonotype with a few counts. The V gene is TRBV20-1, the J gene TRBJ2-7; D is perhaps TRBD2 (5 bases). The CDR3 loop spans 15 amino acids. The germline V gene has CDR1 DFQATT and CDR2 SNEGSKA (reference sequence). The V gene lost 0 bases and the J gene lost 6 bases, with 18 bases spanning the gap. The CDR3 here is CSARETRGLDREQYF. CDR3 DNA: TGCAGTGCTAGAGAGACGAGAGGGTTGGATCGCGAGCAGTACTTC.

Here the CDR3 reads CASSTKPTGLPTYGYTF. Here the CDR3 DNA reads TGTGCCAGCAGCACCAAGCCGACAGGCCTGCCCACCTATGGCTACACCTTC. This sequence joins TRBV9 and TRBJ1-2, with D tentatively TRBD1 (6 bases). Germline CDR1 and CDR2: SGDLS and YYNGEE. The CDR3 extends over 17 amino acids. V dropped 4 bases and J dropped 4 bases, with 23 bases sitting between them.

This clonotype was detected a few times. The chain uses TRBV27 and TRBJ2-1; a possible D gene is TRBD1 (6 bases). Trimming removed 6 bases at V and 5 bases at J, with 17 bases between. Germline V lookup: CDR1 MNHEY, CDR2 SMNVEV (reference sequence). The CDR3 runs to 15 residues. The CDR3 nucleotides read TGTGCCAGCAGCATAATATGGGGGCGGGACAATGAGCAGTTCTTC. It is translated as CASSIIWGRDNEQFF.

This clonotype was detected a few times. The rearrangement uses TRBV12-3 or TRBV12-4 and TRBJ2-3; TRBD2 matches 9 bases. This CDR3 has 15 residues. V trimming: 4 bases; J trimming: 1 base; junction bases outside the gene matches: 3. DNA of the CDR3: TGTGCCAGCAGTTCACCTAGCGGGGGCACAGATACGCAGTATTTT. It codes for CASSSPSGGTDTQYF.

This clonotype was observed once. The chain joins TRBV5-1 to TRBJ2-7; the D gene could be TRBD1 or TRBD2 (5 bases each). The V gene's germline CDR1 is SGHRS and CDR2 YFSETQ. The ends were cut back, 3 bases at V and 6 bases at J, with 16 bases in the middle. The CDR3 length is 14 residues. CDR3 sequence: CASSSGGNGAEQYF. CDR3 nucleotides: TGCGCCAGCAGCTCTGGGGGTAACGGGGCCGAGCAGTACTTC. The whole variable domain, filled in from reference TRBV5-1 and TRBJ2-7, reads KAGVTQTPRYLIKTRGQQVTLSCSPISGHRSVSWYQQTPGQGLQFLFEYFSETQRNKGNFPGRFSGRQFSNSRSEMNVSTLELGDSALYLCASSSGGNGAEQYFGPGTRLTVT.

For the CDR3, the DNA is TGTGCCAGCAGCATTGACCCCACTGAAGCTTTCTTT. Amino acid sequence: CASSIDPTEAFF. The chain is built from TRBV14 and TRBJ1-1; D ambiguous. This CDR3 region has 12 residues. V was cut by 5 bases and J by 4 bases, with 8 bases left in between. From germline, CDR1 is SGHDN and CDR2 FVKESK.